Included here is one T cell receptor beta chain sequence, with context. This sample stems from a study of blood T cell repertoires in COVID-19. Overall study: T cells, B-cell-depleted T cells, or PBMCs provided the cDNA or gDNA that served as material.

In the study's own analysis: Nucleated cell counts were estimated from reference gene primer amplification. Sequencing was performed with immunoSEQ multiplex PCR; in TCRdb, only in-frame clones are kept and a portion is missing. That table supplies the V and J calls and clone size; D and trimming were determined from the DNA. The sample gives about 39,000 clones, roughly 77% of which show up once; less than 50% is in the top ten. The origin of this receptor is a human donor in a cohort sampled during active or convalescent COVID-19. The donor label of this sample is uncertain. The sequenced material came from peripheral blood.

CDR3 protein: CAWSWTDYEQYF. The CDR3 DNA follows: TGTGCCTGGAGTTGGACAGACTACGAGCAGTACTTC. The chain combines TRBV30 with TRBJ2-7; D is possibly TRBD1 (6 bases). This CDR3 spans 12 amino acids. Germline CDR1 and CDR2: GTSNPN and SVGIG (reference sequence). With 2 bases removed from V and 3 bases from J, the gap between germline ends came to 8 bases.